What follows is one T cell receptor (beta chain) and its context. No antigen is known for it. This sample includes further DNA sequences coding for the same CDR3. The data were taken from a study of beta chain features in type 1 diabetes. Study-wide context: Healthy donors resembled patients in age, gender and cell yields. Study-wide points: VDJ junctions in type 1 diabetes patients carried more deletions and fewer insertions. High TCR expression in some cells could lead to their over-representation in cDNA sequencing. Moderate but significant shortening of TCRB CDR3s was recorded in all four CD4+ subsets from Type 1 diabetes patients.

Trimming took off 4 bases at V and 7 bases at J, with 8 bases between the two ends. CDR1 SGHNT and CDR2 YENEEA come from the germline V gene. This CDR3 is built from 12 residues. Blood was drawn once from each donor into heparinised tubes. The draws averaged about 120 mL. Reverse transcribing all isolated RNA meant expressed TCRB transcripts were sequenced. Sequenced by immunoSEQ multiplex PCR; TCRdb stores in-frame clones only, minus some. The sample lists about 340,000 clones, 13% seen once, with roughly 0.015% in the top ten. The chain links TRBV11-3 to TRBJ2-1; TRBD1 is a possible D gene (6 bases). Sequencing was done on a sample of naive CD4+ T cells from blood. The TCR was taken from a young woman with type 1 diabetes. DNA of the CDR3: TGTGCCAGCAGCTCCCAGGGGAATGAGCAGTTCTTC. This gives the protein CASSSQGNEQFF. The whole variable domain, filled in from reference TRBV11-3 and TRBJ2-1, reads EAGVVQSPRYKIIEKKQPVAFWCNPISGHNTLYWYLQNLGQGPELLIRYENEEAVDDSQLPKDRFSAERLKGVDSTLKIQPAELGDSAVYLCASSSQGNEQFFGPGTRLTVL.